This T cell receptor (beta chain) derives from a study of blood T cell repertoires in COVID-19. As for the study in general: The United States, Italy and Spain provided the acute and convalescent COVID-19 samples. PBMCs, B-cell-depleted T cells, or T cells were the source of the cDNA or gDNA that made up the material.

The germline gives CDR1 SGHTA, CDR2 FQGNSA. The length of the CDR3 is 15 residues. Trimming removed 1 base from V and 8 bases from J, with 14 bases in between. Per the original methods: Amplifying reference gene primers gave estimates of nucleated cell counts. Profiling relied on immunoSEQ multiplex PCR, and the TCRdb table lists in-frame clones only, not all of them. V, J and clone size were drawn from that table, and D and trimming were deduced from the DNA. The sample holds 180,000 or so clones; approximately 86% are singletons and the top ten take roughly 7.3%. On this clone itself: The same CDR3 arises from other DNA sequences in this sample as well.

Sequences were obtained from peripheral blood. The receptor comes from a woman of 80 years or more in a cohort sampled during active or convalescent COVID-19. The J gene is TRBJ1-4, the V gene TRBV7-2; D remains unclear. For the CDR3, the DNA is TGTGCCAGCAGCTTAGGGGGAGGGAGGTCGGAAAAACTGTTTTTT. Translating it yields CASSLGGGRSEKLFF.